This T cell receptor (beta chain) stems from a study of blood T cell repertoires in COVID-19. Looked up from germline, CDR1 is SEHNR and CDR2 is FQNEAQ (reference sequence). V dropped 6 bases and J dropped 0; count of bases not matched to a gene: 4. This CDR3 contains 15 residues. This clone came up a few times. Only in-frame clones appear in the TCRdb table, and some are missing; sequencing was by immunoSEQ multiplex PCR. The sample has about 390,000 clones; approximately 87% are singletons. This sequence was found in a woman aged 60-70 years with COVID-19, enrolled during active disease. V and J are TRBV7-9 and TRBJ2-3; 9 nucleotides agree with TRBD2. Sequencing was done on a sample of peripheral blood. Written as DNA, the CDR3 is TGTGCCAGCAGTCCTAGCGGGGTTAGCACAGATACGCAGTATTTT. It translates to CASSPSGVSTDTQYF.